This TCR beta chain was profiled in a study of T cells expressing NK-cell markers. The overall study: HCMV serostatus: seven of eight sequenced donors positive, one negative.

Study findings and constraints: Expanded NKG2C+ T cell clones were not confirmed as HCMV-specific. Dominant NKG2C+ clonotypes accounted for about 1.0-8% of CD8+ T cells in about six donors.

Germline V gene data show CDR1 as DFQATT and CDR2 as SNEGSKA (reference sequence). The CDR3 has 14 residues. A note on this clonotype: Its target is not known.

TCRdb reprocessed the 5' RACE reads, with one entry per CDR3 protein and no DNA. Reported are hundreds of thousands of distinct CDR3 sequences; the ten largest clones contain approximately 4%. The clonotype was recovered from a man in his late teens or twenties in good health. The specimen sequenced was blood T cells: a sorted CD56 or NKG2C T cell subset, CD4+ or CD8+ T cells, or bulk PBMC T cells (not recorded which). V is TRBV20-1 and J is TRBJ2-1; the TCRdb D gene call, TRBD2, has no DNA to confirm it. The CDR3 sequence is CSARAPLVGHEQFF.